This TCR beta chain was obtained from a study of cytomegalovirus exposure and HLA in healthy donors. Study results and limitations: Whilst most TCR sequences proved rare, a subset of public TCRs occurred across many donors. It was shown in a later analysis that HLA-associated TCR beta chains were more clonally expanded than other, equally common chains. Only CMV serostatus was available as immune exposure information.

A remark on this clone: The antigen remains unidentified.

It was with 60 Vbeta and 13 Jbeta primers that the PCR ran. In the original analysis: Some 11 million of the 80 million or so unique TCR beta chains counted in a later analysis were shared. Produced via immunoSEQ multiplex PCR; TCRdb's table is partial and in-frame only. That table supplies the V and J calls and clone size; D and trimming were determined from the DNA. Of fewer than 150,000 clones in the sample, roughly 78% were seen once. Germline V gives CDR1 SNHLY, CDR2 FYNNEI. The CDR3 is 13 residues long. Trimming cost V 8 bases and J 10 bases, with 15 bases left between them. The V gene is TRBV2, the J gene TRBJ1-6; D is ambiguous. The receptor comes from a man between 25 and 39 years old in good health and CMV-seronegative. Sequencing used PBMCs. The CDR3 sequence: CASSKAMGSPLHF. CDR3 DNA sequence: TGTGCCAGCTCCAAGGCGATGGGCTCACCCCTCCACTTT.